This T cell receptor (beta chain) is drawn from a study of T cell responses to AZD1222 COVID-19 vaccine. Profiling relied on immunoSEQ multiplex PCR, and the TCRdb table lists in-frame clones only, not all of them. The repertoire includes approximately 140,000 clones, about 90% of them detected once, and roughly 7.1% sits in the top ten. CDR3 length equals 15 residues. Trimming cost V 5 bases and J 7 bases, with 17 bases left between them. Looked up from germline, CDR1 is SNHLY and CDR2 is FYNNEI. Findings and caveats of the study: Repertoires were obtained only post-peak T cell response.

As to this clone: Its antigen remains unknown.

The source is an adult who received the MenACWY meningococcal vaccine as a control. The chain couples TRBV2 to TRBJ2-2, with D unclear. Sequencing was performed on peripheral blood, taken 28 days after the second dose of the MenACWY control vaccine. The CDR3 DNA reads TGTGCCAGCAGTCCCCCTATGAGTGGGTACGGGGAGCTGTTTTTT. Its protein is CASSPPMSGYGELFF.